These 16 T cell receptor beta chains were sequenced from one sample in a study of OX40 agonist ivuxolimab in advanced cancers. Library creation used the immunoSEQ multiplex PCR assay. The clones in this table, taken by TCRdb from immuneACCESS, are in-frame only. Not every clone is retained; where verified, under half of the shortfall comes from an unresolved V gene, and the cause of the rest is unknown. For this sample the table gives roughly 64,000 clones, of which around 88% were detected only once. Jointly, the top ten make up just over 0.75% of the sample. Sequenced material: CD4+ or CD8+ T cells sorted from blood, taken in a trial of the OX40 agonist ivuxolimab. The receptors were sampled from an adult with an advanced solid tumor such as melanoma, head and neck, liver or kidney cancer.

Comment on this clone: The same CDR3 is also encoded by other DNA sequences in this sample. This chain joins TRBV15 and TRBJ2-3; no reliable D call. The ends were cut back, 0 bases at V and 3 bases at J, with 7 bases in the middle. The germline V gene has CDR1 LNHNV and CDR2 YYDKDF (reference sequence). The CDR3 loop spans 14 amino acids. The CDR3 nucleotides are TGTGCCACCAGCAGAGATCATGGTACAGATACGCAGTATTTT. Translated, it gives CATSRDHGTDTQYF.

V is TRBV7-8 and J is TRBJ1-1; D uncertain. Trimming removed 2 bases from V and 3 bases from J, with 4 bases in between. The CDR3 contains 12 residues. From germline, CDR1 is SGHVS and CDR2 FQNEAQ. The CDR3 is CASSLMYTEAFF. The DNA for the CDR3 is TGTGCCAGCAGCTTAATGTACACTGAAGCTTTCTTT. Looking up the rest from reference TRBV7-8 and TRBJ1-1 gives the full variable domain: GAGVSQSPRYKVAKRGQDVALRCDPISGHVSLFWYQQALGQGPEFLTYFQNEAQLDKSGLPSDRFFAERPEGSVSTLKIQRTQQEDSAVYLCASSLMYTEAFFGQGTRLTVV.

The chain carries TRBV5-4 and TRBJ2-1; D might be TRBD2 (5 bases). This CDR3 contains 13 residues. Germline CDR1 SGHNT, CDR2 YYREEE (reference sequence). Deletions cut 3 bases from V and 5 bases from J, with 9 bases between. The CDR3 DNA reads TGTGCCAGCAGCTCCACCGGGAACAATGAGCAGTTCTTC. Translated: CASSSTGNNEQFF.

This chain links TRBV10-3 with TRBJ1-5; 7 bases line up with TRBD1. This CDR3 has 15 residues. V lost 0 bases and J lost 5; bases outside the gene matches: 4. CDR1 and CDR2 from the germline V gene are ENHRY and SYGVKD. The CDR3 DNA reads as TGTGCCATCAGTGAGTCGCCAGGGGGTGATCAGCCCCAGCATTTT. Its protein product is CAISESPGGDQPQHF.

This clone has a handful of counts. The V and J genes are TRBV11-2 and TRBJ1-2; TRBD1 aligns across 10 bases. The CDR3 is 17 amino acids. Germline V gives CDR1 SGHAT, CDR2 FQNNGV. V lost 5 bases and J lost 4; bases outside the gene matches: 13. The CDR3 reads CASSPFTDRGLGYGYTF. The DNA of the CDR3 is TGTGCCAGCAGCCCATTCACCGACAGGGGGCTAGGCTATGGCTACACCTTC.

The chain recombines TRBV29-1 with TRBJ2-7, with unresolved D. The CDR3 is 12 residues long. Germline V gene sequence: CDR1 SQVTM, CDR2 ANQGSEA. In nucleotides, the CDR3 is TGCGCATTTGGCCACAACACCTACGAGCAGTACTTC. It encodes CAFGHNTYEQYF.

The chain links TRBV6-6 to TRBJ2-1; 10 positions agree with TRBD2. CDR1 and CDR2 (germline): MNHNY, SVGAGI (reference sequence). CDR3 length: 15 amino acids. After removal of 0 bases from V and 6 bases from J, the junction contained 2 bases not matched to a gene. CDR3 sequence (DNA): TGTGCCAGCAGTTACTCAGCTAGCGGGAGCAATGAGCAGTTCTTC. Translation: CASSYSASGSNEQFF.

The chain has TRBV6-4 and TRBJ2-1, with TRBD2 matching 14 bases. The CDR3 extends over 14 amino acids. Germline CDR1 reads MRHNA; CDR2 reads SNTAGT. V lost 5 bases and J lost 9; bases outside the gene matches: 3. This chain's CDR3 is CASSPTSGRVEQFF. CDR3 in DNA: TGTGCCAGCAGTCCGACTAGCGGGAGGGTTGAGCAGTTCTTC.

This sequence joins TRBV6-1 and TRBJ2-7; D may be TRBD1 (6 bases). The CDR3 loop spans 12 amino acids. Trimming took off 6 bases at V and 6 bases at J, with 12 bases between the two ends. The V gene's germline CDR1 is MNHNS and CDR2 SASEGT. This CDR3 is CASSSTGLEQYF. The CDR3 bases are TGTGCCAGCAGCTCTACAGGGCTCGAGCAGTACTTC.

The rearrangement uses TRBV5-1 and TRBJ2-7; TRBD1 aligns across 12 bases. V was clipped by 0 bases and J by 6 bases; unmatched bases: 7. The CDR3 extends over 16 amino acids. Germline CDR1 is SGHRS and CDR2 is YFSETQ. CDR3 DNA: TGCGCCAGCAGCTTGGTCTCCGGGACAGGGGGCGGCGAGCAGTACTTC. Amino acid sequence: CASSLVSGTGGGEQYF.

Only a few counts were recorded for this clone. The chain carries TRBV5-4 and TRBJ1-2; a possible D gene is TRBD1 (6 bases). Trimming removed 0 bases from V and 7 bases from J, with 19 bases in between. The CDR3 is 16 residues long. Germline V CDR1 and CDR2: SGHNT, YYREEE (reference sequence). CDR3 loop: CASSLGGPPGIGGYTF. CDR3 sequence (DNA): TGTGCCAGCAGCTTGGGGGGGCCCCCGGGAATAGGTGGCTACACCTTC.

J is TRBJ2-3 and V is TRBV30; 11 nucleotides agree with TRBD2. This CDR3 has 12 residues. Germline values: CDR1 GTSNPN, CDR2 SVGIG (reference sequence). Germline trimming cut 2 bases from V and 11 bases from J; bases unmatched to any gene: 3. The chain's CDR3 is CAWSPTSGRQYF. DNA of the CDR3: TGTGCCTGGAGTCCAACTAGCGGGAGGCAGTATTTT.

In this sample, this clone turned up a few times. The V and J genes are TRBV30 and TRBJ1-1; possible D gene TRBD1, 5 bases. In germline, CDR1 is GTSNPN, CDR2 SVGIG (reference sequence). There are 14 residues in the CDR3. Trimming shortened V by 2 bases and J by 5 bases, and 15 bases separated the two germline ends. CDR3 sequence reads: CAWSLPPGGTEAFF. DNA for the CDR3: TGTGCCTGGAGTCTTCCTCCGGGGGGAACTGAAGCTTTCTTT.

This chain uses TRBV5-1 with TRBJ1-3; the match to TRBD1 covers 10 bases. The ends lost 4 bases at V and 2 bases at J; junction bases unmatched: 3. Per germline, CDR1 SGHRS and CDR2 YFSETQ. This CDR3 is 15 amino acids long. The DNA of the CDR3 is TGCGCCAGCAGCGAAGGACAGGGGGCTGGAAACACCATATATTTT. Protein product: CASSEGQGAGNTIYF. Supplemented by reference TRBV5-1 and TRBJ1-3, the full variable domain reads KAGVTQTPRYLIKTRGQQVTLSCSPISGHRSVSWYQQTPGQGLQFLFEYFSETQRNKGNFPGRFSGRQFSNSRSEMNVSTLELGDSALYLCASSEGQGAGNTIYFGEGSWLTVV.

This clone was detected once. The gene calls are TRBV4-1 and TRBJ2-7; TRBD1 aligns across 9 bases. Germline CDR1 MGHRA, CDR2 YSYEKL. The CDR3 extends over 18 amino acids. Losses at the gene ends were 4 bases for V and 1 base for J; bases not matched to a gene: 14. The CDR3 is CASSRETTPGQGSYEQYF. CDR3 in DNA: TGCGCCAGCAGCCGAGAAACTACCCCGGGACAGGGATCCTACGAGCAGTACTTC.

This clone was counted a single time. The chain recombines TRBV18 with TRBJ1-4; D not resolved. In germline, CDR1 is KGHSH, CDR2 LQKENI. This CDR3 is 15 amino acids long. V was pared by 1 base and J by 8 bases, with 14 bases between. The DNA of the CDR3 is TGTGCCAGCTCACCACAGCCGGGCCCGGGGGAAAAACTGTTTTTT. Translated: CASSPQPGPGEKLFF. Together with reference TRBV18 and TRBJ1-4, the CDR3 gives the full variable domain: NAGVMQNPRHLVRRRGQEARLRCSPMKGHSHVYWYRQLPEEGLKFMVYLQKENIIDESGMPKERFSAEFPKEGPSILRIQQVVRGDSAAYFCASSPQPGPGEKLFFGSGTQLSVL.